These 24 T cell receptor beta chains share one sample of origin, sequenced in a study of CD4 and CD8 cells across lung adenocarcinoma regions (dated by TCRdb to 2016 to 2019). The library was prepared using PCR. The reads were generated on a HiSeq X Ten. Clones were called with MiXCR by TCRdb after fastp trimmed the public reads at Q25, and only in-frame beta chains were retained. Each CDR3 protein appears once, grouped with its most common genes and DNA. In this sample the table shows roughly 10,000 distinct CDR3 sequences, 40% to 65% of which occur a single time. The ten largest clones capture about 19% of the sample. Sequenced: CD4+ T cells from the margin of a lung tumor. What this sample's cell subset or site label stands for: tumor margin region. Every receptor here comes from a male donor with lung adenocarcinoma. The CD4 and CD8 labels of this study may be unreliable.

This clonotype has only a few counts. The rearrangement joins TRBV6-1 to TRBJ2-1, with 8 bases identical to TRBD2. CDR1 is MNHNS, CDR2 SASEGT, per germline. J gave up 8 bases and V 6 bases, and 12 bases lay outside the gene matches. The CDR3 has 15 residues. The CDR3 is CASRVGLAPRYEQFF. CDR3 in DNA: TGTGCCAGCAGGGTTGGACTAGCCCCGCGGTATGAGCAGTTCTTC.

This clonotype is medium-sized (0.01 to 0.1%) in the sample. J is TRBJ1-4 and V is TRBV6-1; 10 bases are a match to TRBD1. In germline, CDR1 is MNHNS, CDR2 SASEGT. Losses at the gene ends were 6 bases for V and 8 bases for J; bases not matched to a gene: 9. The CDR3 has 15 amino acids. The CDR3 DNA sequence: TGTGCCAGCAGGCGAGCCGGGACAGGGGAAGAAAAACTGTTTTTT. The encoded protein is CASRRAGTGEEKLFF.

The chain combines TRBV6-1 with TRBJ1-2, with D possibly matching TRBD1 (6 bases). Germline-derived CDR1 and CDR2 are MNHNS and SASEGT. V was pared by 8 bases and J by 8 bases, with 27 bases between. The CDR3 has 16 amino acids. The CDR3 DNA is TGTGCCAGCTGGACTATTGGAAAAATGACAGGAAGGGGCTACACCTTC. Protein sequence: CASWTIGKMTGRGYTF.

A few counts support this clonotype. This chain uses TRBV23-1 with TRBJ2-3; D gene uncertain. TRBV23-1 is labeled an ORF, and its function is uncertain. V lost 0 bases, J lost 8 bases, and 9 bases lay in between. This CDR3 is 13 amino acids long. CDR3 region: CASSQSRRGTQYF. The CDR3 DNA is TGCGCCAGCAGTCAATCGAGGCGAGGTACGCAGTATTTT.

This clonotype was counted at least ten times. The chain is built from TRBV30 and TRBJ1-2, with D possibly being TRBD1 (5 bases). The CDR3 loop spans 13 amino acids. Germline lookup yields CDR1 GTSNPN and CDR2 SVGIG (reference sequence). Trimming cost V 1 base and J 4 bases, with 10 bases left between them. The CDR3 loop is CAWSDGGPYGYTF. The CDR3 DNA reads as TGTGCCTGGAGTGATGGGGGACCCTATGGCTACACCTTC.

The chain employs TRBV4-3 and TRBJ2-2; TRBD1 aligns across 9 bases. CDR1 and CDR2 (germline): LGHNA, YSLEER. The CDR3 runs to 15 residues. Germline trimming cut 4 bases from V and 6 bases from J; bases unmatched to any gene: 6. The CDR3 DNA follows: TGCGCCAGCAGCCTACGGACAGGGGAGCCCGGGGAGCTGTTTTTT. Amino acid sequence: CASSLRTGEPGELFF.

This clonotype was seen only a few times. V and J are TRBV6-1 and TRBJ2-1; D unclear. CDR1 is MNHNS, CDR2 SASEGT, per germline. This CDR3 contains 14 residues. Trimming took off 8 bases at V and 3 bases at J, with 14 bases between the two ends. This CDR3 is CASGTSDHYNEQFF. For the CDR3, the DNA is TGTGCCAGCGGAACATCCGACCACTACAATGAGCAGTTCTTC.

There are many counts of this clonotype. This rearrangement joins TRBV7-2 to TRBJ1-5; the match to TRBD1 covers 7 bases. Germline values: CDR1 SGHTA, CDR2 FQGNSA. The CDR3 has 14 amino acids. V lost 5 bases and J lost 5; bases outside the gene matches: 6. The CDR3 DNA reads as TGTGCCAGCAGCGGGGACAGCGGAGATCAGCCCCAGCATTTT. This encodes CASSGDSGDQPQHF.

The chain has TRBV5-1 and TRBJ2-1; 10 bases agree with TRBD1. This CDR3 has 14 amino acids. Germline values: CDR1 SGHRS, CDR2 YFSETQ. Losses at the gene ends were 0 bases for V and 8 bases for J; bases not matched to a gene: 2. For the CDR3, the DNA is TGCGCCAGCAGCTTGGTGGACAGGGGGGATGAGCAGTTCTTC. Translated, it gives CASSLVDRGDEQFF.

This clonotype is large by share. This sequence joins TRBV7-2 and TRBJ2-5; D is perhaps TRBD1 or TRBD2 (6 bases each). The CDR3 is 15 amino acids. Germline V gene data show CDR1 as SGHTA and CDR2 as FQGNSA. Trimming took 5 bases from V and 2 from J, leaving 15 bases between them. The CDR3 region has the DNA TGTGCCAGCAGCACGGGGGCTACTATACAAGAGACCCAGTACTTC. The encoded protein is CASSTGATIQETQYF.

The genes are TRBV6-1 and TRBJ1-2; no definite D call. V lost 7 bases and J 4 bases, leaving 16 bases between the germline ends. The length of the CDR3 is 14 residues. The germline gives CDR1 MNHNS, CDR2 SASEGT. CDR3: CASKKAVLVYGYTF. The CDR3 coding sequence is TGTGCCAGCAAAAAAGCGGTTTTGGTCTATGGCTACACCTTC.

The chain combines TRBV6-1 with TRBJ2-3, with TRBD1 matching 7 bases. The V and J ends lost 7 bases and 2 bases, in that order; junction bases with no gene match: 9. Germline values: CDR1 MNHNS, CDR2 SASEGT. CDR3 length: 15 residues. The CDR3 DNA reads TGTGCCAGCACCATGGGACAGACCTACACAGATACGCAGTATTTT. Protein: CASTMGQTYTDTQYF.

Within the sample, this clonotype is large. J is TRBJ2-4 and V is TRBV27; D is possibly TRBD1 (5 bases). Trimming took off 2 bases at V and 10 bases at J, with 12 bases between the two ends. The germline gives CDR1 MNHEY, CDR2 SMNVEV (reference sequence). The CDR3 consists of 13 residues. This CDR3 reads CASSLGANGIQYF. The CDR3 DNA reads TGTGCCAGCAGTTTAGGGGCCAATGGGATTCAGTACTTC.

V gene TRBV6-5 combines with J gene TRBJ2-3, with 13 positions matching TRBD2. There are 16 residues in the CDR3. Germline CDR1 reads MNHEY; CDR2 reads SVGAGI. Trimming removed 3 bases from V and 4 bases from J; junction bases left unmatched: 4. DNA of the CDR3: TGTGCCAGCAGTTATACCGGGACTAGCGGGGCAGATACGCAGTATTTT. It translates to CASSYTGTSGADTQYF.

CDR3 in amino acids: CASSAPGRRNEQFF. The DNA of the CDR3 is TGTGCCAGCAGTGCCCCCGGGAGGCGGAATGAGCAGTTCTTC. This rearrangement joins TRBV6-1 to TRBJ2-1; TRBD2 matches at 7 bases. V was pared by 4 bases and J by 7 bases, with 7 bases of the junction left unmatched. The CDR3 has 14 amino acids. Per germline, CDR1 MNHNS and CDR2 SASEGT.

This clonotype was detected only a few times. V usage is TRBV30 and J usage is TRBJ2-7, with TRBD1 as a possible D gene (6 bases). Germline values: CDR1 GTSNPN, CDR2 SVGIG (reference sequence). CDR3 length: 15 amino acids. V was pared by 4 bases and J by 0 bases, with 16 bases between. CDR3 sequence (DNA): TGTGCCTGGAACCTACGGACAGTAAGCTCCTACGAGCAGTACTTC. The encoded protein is CAWNLRTVSSYEQYF. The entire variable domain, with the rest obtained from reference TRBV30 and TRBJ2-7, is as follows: SQTIHQWPATLVQPVGSPLSLECTVEGTSNPNLYWYRQAAGRGLQLLFYSVGIGQISSEVPQNLSASRPQDRQFILSSKKLLLSDSGFYLCAWNLRTVSSYEQYFGPGTRLTVT.

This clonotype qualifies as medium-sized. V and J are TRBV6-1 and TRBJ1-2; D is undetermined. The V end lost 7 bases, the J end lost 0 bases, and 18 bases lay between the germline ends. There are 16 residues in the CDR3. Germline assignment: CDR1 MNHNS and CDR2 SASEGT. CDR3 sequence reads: CASTDKPGSPNYGYTF. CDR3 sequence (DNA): TGTGCCAGCACCGACAAACCCGGGTCCCCTAACTATGGCTACACCTTC.

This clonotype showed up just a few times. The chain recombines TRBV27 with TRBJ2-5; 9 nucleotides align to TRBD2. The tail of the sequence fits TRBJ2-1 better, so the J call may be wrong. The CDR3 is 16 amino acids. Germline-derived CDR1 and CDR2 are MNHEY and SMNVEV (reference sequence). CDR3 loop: CASSPLAGAGVVEQFF. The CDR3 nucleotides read TGTGCCAGCAGCCCTTTAGCGGGAGCAGGGGTGGTTGAACAGTTCTTC.

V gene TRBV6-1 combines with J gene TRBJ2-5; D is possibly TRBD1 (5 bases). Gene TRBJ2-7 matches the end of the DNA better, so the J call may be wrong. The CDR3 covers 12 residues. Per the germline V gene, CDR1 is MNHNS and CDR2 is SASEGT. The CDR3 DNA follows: TGTGCCAGCAGTGAAGGACAGTACGAGCAGTACTTC. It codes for CASSEGQYEQYF.

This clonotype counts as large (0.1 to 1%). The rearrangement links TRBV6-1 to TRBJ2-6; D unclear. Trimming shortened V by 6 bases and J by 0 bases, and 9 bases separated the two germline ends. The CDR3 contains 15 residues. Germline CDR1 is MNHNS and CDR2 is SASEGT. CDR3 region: CASSEHSSGANVLTF. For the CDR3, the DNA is TGTGCCAGCAGCGAACACAGCTCTGGGGCCAACGTCCTGACTTTC.

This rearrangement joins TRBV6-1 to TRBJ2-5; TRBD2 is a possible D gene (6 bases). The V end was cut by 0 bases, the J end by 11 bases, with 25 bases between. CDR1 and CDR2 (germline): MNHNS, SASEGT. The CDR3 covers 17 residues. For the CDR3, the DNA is TGTGCCAGCAGTGAAGCCCCCGTGGTCCTCCCACGTCGGGAGCAGTACTTC. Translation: CASSEAPVVLPRREQYF.

The CDR3 bases are TGTGCCAGCAGTGAATGGACAGGGAGAAACGAGCAGTACTTC. The encoded protein is CASSEWTGRNEQYF. The rearrangement joins TRBV6-1 to TRBJ2-1; 8 bases map to TRBD1. The J call could be wrong; TRBJ2-7 is a better fit for the DNA end. The CDR3 is 14 residues long. Germline assignment: CDR1 MNHNS and CDR2 SASEGT.

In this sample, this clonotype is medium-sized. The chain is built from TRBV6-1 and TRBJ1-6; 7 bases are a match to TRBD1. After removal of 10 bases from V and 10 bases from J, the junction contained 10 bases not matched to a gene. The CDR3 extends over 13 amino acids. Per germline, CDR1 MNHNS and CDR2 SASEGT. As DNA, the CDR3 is TGTGCCACCGGAGACAGGGATGGGTCACCCCTCCACTTT. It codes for CATGDRDGSPLHF.

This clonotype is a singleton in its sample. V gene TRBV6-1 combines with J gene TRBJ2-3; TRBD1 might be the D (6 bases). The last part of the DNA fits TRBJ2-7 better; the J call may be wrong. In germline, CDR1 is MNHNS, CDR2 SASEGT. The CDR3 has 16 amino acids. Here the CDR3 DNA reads TGTGCCAGCAGTGTCCCGAGGCAGGGGTTCAAAGATACGCAGTACTTC. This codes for CASSVPRQGFKDTQYF.